A selection of T cell receptor beta chains follows, all from one sample in a study of blood T cell repertoires in COVID-19. The protocol was immunoSEQ multiplex PCR, while the TCRdb copy is restricted to in-frame clones and leaves out a portion. The sample consists of hundreds of thousands of clones, approximately 86% of them appearing once. Sequences were obtained from peripheral blood. Receptors were obtained from a man at least 80 years old with acute or convalescent COVID-19. Both conserved end residues are part of each CDR3. Each record gives: J gene, clone size, V gene, D gene, CDR3 protein, CDR3 DNA. D genes are given only for firm matches. Clone size is given for some rows only: seen once, a few or many times, or a class if the clone is expanded.

TRBJ1-2	-	TRBV7-2	-	CASSLGHLLGGYTF	TGTGCCAGCAGCTTAGGCCACCTTCTCGGTGGCTACACCTTC
TRBJ1-5	-	TRBV7-2	-	CASSLRGNQPQHF	TGTGCCAGCAGCTTAAGAGGAAATCAGCCCCAGCATTTT
TRBJ1-2	-	TRBV5-5	TRBD1	CASSLGQGRDYGYTF	TGTGCCAGCAGCTTAGGACAGGGTCGCGACTATGGCTACACCTTC
TRBJ1-2	-	TRBV11-2	TRBD1	CASSLQKDRTDGYTF	TGTGCCAGCAGCTTACAAAAGGACAGGACTGATGGCTACACCTTC
TRBJ2-5	-	TRBV19	TRBD2	CASSRTSGSSGETQYF	TGTGCCAGTTCGAGGACTAGCGGGAGTTCTGGAGAGACCCAGTACTTC
TRBJ2-3	-	TRBV7-6	TRBD2	CASSPRLAGGTDTQYF	TGTGCCAGCAGCCCGAGACTAGCGGGGGGCACAGATACGCAGTATTTT
TRBJ1-2	once	TRBV2	-	CASTPGPGYGYTF	TGTGCCAGCACACCGGGTCCCGGCTATGGCTACACCTTC
TRBJ1-2	few	TRBV28	-	CASSLGQLYGYTF	TGTGCCAGCAGTTTAGGACAGCTCTATGGCTACACCTTC
TRBJ1-5	-	TRBV6-5	TRBD1	CASRTGGASQPQHF	TGTGCCAGCAGAACAGGGGGCGCTTCTCAGCCCCAGCATTTT
TRBJ1-4	-	TRBV5-4	TRBD1	CASSFTGGSEEKLFF	TGTGCCAGCAGCTTTACAGGGGGATCTGAAGAAAAACTGTTTTTT
TRBJ2-1	-	TRBV4-2	-	CASSHGLTNNEQFF	TGTGCCAGCAGCCATGGACTCACAAACAATGAGCAGTTCTTC
TRBJ2-1	-	TRBV5-1	TRBD2	CASSPGGRGNEQFF	TGCGCCAGCAGCCCGGGGGGGCGGGGCAATGAGCAGTTCTTC
TRBJ2-3	once	TRBV6-6	TRBD2	CASSPGTSSTDTQYF	TGTGCCAGCAGTCCCGGGACTAGCAGCACAGATACGCAGTATTTT
TRBJ2-7	-	TRBV4-3	-	CASSQQYNPIYEQYF	TGCGCCAGCAGCCAACAGTATAACCCAATCTACGAGCAGTACTTC
TRBJ2-1	-	TRBV6-5	TRBD2	CASSYKRRGSYNEQFF	TGTGCCAGCAGTTACAAAAGGCGGGGGAGCTACAATGAGCAGTTCTTC
TRBJ1-2	-	TRBV25-1	TRBD1	CASNTGAGYGYTF	TGTGCCAGCAATACAGGGGCGGGATATGGCTACACCTTC
TRBJ1-1	-	TRBV5-1	TRBD1	CASSAVQGAGTEAFF	TGCGCCAGCAGCGCGGTACAGGGGGCAGGCACTGAAGCTTTCTTT
TRBJ2-5	-	TRBV6-5	-	CASSLDWEETQYF	TGTGCCAGCAGCCTAGATTGGGAAGAGACCCAGTACTTC
TRBJ2-3	once	TRBV9	TRBD2	CASSVRAGDTDTQYF	TGTGCCAGCAGCGTAAGAGCGGGGGATACAGATACGCAGTATTTT
TRBJ1-1	once	TRBV5-1	-	CASSLVSHQGNTEAFF	TGCGCCAGCAGCTTGGTTTCCCACCAGGGGAACACTGAAGCTTTCTTT
TRBJ2-7	-	TRBV7-2	TRBD1	CASSLRQGSWEFYEQYF	TGTGCCAGCAGCTTAAGACAGGGTTCCTGGGAGTTCTACGAGCAGTACTTC